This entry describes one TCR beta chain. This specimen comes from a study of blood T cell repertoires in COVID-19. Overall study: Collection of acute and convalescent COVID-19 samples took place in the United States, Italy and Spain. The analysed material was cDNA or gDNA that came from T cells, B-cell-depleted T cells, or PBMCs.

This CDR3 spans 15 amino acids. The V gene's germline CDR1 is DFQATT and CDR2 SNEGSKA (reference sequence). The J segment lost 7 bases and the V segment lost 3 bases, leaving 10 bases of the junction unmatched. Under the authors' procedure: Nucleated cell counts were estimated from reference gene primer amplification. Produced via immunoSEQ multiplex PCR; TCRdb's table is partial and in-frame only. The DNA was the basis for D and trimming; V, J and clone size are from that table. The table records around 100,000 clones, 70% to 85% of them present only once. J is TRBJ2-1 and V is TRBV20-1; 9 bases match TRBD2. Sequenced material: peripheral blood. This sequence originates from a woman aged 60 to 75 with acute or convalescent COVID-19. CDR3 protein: CSASPGTSFSNEQFF. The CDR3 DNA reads TGCAGTGCTAGTCCTGGGACTAGCTTCTCGAATGAGCAGTTCTTC.